This TCR beta chain came from a study of blood T cells in healthy people across ages. Findings of the study overall: Any conclusive comparison of naive versus antigen-experienced cells was prevented by using unsorted PBMCs.

Regarding this clonotype: Antigen unknown.

Healthy Russian Caucasian donors spanned ages roughly 6 to 90 years. For the second PCR, which ran for roughly 7 to 11 cycles, a sample-barcoded 5' primer and a J-beta primer mix were used. Each sample yielded at least 2.5 million CDR3-containing paired-end reads. Each CDR3 protein is one row after TCRdb ran MiXCR on the 5' RACE reads. The sample includes around 1,000,000 distinct CDR3 sequences, 35% to 45% seen only once; the top ten take about an eighth. With 0 bases removed from V and 0 bases from J, the gap between germline ends came to 18 bases. Germline CDR1 is KGHSY and CDR2 is FQNENV. The length of the CDR3 is 19 residues.

Sequencing used blood. The chain carries TRBV16 and TRBJ1-5; TRBD1 might be the D (5 bases). The clonotype was recovered from a man in his late teens or twenties in good health. CDR3: CASSQSPSGGADSNQPQHF. The DNA of the CDR3 is TGTGCCAGCAGCCAATCACCCTCTGGAGGGGCGGATAGCAATCAGCCCCAGCATTTT. The variable domain in full, with the rest retrieved from reference TRBV16 and TRBJ1-5, is GEEVAQTPKHLVRGEGQKAKLYCAPIKGHSYVFWYQQVLKNEFKFLISFQNENVFDETGMPKERFSAKCLPNSPCSLEIQATKLEDSAVYFCASSQSPSGGADSNQPQHFGDGTRLSIL.